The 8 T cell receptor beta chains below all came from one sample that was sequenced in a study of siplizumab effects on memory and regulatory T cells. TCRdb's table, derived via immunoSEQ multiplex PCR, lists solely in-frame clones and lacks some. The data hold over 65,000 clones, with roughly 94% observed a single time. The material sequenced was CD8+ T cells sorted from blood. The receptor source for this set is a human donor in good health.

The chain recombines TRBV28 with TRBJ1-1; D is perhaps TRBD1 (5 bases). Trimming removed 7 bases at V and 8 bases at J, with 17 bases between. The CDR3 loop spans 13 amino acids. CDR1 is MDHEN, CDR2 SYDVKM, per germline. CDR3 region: CASNPRGGIEAFF. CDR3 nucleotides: TGTGCCAGCAACCCTCGCGGGGGTATAGAAGCTTTCTTT.

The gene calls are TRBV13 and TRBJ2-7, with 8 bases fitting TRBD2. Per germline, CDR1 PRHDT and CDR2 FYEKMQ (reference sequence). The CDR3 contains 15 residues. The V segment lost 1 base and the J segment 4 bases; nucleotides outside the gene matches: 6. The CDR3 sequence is CASSLDREGRYEQYF. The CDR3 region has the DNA TGTGCCAGCAGCTTAGATCGGGAGGGCCGGTACGAGCAGTACTTC.

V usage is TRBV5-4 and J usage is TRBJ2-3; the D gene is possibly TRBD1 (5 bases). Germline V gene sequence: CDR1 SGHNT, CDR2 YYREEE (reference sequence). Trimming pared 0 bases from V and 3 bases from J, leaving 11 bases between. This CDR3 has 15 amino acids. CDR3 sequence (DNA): TGTGCCAGCAGCTTGGTAGGGGCGGTTACAGATACGCAGTATTTT. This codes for CASSLVGAVTDTQYF.

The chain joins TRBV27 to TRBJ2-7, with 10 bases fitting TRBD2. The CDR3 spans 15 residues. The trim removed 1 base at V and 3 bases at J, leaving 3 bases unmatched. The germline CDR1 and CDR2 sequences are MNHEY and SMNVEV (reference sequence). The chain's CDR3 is CASSLLLAGNYEQYF. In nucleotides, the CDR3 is TGTGCCAGCAGTTTATTACTAGCGGGGAACTACGAGCAGTACTTC.

CDR3 sequence (DNA): TGTGCCAGCAGCTTAGGGCCAGGGAGGGTCAGGAATGAGCAGTTCTTC. Protein: CASSLGPGRVRNEQFF. The V and J genes are TRBV11-2 and TRBJ2-1; 7 nucleotides align to TRBD2. The V gene end was trimmed by 1 base and the J gene end by 7 bases; junction bases not matched to a gene: 10. Germline V gene lookup returns CDR1 SGHAT and CDR2 FQNNGV. The CDR3 runs 16 residues. The full variable domain, completed using reference TRBV11-2 and TRBJ2-1, is EAGVAQSPRYKIIEKRQSVAFWCNPISGHATLYWYQQILGQGPKLLIQFQNNGVVDDSQLPKDRFSAERLKGVDSTLKIQPAKLEDSAVYLCASSLGPGRVRNEQFFGPGTRLTVL.

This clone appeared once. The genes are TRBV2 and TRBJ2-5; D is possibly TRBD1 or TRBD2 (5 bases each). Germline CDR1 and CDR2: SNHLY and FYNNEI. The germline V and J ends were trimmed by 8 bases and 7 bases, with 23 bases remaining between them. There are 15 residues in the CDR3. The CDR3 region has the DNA TGTGCCAGCTATGTGGAGAAGAGGGACCCGGGGACCCAGTACTTC. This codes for CASYVEKRDPGTQYF.

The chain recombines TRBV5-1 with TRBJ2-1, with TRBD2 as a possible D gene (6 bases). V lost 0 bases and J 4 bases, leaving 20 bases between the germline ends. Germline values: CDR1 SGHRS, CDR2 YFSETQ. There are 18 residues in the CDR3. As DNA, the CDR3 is TGCGCCAGCAGCTTGGCCGGGAGACTAGGGCTTCCTTACAATGAGCAGTTCTTC. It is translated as CASSLAGRLGLPYNEQFF.

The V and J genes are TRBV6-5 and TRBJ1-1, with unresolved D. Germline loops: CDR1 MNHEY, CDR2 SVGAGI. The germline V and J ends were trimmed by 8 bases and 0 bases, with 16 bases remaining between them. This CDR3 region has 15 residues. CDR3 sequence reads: CASLFVEYMNTEAFF. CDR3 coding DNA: TGTGCCAGCCTCTTCGTTGAGTACATGAACACTGAAGCTTTCTTT.